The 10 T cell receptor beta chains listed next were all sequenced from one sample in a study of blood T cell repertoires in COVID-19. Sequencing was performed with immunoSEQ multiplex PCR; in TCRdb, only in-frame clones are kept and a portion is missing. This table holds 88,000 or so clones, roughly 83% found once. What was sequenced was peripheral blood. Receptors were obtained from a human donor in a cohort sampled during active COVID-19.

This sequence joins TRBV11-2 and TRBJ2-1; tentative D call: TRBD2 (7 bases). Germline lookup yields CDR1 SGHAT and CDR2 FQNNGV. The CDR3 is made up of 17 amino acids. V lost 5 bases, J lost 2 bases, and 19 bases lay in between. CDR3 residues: CASSLRGAQGPYNEQFF. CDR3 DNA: TGTGCCAGCAGCCTCCGGGGGGCCCAAGGCCCCTACAATGAGCAGTTCTTC.

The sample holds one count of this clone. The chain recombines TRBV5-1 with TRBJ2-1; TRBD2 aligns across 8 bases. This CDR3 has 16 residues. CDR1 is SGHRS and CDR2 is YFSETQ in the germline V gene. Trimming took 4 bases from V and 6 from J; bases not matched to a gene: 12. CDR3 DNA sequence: TGCGCCAGCAGCCATCAAGCGGGAGTGACGGGCAATGAGCAGTTCTTC. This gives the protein CASSHQAGVTGNEQFF.

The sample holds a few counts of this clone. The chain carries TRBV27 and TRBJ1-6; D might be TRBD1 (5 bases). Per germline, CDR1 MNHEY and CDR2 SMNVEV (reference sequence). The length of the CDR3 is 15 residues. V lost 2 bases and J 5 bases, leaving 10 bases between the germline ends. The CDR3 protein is CASSLRSGNNSPLHF. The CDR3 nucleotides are TGTGCCAGCAGTTTAAGATCAGGGAATAATTCACCCCTCCACTTT.

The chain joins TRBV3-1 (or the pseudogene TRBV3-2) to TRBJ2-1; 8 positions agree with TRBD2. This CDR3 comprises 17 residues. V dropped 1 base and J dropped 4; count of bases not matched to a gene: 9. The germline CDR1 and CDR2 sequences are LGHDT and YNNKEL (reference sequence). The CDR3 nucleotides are TGTGCCAGCAGCCAAGTGATTGGCGGGAGGCAGTACAATGAGCAGTTCTTC. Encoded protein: CASSQVIGGRQYNEQFF.

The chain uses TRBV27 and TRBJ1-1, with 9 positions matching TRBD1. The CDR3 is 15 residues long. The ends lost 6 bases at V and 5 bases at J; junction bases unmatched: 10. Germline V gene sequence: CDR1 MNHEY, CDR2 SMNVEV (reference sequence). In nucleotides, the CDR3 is TGTGCCAGCAGATTTACAACAGGGGGCTGGACTGAAGCTTTCTTT. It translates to CASRFTTGGWTEAFF.

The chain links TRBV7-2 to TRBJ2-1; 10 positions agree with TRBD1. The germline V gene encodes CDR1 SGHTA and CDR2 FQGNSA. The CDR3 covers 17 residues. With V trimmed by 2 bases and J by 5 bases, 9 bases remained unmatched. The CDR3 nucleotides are TGTGCCAGCAGCTTAAAAGGAGACAGGGGGCCTAACAATGAGCAGTTCTTC. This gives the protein CASSLKGDRGPNNEQFF. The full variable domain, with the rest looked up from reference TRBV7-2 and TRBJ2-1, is GAGVSQSPSNKVTEKGKDVELRCDPISGHTALYWYRQSLGQGLEFLIYFQGNSAPDKSGLPSDRFSAERTGGSVSTLTIQRTQQEDSAVYLCASSLKGDRGPNNEQFFGPGTRLTVL.

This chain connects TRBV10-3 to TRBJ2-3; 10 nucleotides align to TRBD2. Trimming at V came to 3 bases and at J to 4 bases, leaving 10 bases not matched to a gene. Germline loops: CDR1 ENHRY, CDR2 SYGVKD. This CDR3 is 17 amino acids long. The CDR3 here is CAISEGRLAGASDTQYF. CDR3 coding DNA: TGTGCCATCAGTGAAGGGCGTCTAGCGGGAGCATCAGATACGCAGTATTTT.

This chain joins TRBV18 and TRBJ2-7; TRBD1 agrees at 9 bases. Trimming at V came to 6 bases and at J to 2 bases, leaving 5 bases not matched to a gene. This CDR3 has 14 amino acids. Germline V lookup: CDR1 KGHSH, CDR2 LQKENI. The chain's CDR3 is CASSRDRGAYEQYF. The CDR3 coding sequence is TGTGCCAGCTCGCGAGACAGGGGGGCCTACGAGCAGTACTTC.

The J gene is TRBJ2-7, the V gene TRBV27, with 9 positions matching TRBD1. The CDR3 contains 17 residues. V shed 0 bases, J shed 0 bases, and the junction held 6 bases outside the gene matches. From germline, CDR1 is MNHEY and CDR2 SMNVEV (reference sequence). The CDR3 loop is CASSLSTGTGSSYEQYF. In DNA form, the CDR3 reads TGTGCCAGCAGTTTATCGACCGGGACAGGGAGCTCCTACGAGCAGTACTTC.

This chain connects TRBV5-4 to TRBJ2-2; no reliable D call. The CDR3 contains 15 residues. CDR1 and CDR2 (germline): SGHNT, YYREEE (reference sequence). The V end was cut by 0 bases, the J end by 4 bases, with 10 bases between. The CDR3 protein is CASSLDVSGTGELFF. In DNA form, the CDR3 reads TGTGCCAGCAGCTTGGATGTTTCGGGCACCGGGGAGCTGTTTTTT.